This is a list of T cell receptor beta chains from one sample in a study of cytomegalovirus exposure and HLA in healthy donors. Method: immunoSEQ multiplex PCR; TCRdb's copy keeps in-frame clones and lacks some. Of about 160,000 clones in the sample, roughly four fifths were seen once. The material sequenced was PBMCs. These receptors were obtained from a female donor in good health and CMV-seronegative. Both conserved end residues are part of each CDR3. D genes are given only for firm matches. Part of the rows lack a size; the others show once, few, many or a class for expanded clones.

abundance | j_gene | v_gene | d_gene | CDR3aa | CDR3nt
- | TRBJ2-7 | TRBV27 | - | CASSFAKHEQYF | TGTGCCAGCAGTTTTGCTAAGCACGAGCAGTACTTC
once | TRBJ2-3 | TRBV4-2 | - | CASSQDRSGAGGYNTQYF | TGTGCCAGCAGCCAAGATCGGTCCGGGGCCGGGGGATATAATACGCAGTATTTT
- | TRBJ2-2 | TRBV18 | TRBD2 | CASYPISGGIGELFF | TGTGCCAGCTACCCGATAAGCGGGGGTATCGGGGAGCTGTTTTTT
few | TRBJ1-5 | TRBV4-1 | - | CASSQEYRLHQPQHF | TGCGCCAGCAGCCAAGAATACAGGCTCCATCAGCCCCAGCATTTT
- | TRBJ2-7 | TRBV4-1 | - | CASSQFRGGPYEQYF | TGCGCCAGCAGCCAATTCCGGGGAGGACCCTACGAGCAGTACTTC
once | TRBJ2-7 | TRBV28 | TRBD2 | CASGRGGASDEQYF | TGTGCCAGCGGGAGGGGCGGGGCCAGTGACGAGCAGTACTTC
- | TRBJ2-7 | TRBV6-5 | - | CASSLLALAPREQYF | TGTGCCAGCAGTCTATTGGCTCTAGCGCCCCGCGAGCAGTACTTC
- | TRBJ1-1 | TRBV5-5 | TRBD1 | CASSRDRGNTEAFF | TGTGCCAGCAGCAGGGACAGGGGGAACACTGAAGCTTTCTTT
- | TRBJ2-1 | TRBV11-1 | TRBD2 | CASSLGIRLAGGYNEQFF | TGTGCCAGCAGCTTAGGGATTCGACTAGCGGGAGGCTACAATGAGCAGTTCTTC
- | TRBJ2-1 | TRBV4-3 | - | CASSQEWAGNEQFF | TGCGCCAGCAGCCAAGAATGGGCGGGTAATGAGCAGTTCTTC
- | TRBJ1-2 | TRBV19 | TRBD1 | CASSTDRGGGYTF | TGTGCCAGTAGTACGGACAGGGGCGGCGGCTACACCTTC
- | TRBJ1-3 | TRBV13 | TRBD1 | CASSFPGQGFGNTIYF | TGTGCCAGCAGCTTCCCGGGACAGGGTTTTGGAAACACCATATATTTT
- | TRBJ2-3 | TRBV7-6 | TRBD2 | CASSLGSSGGAYTQYF | TGTGCCAGCAGCTTAGGATCCAGCGGGGGGGCATATACGCAGTATTTT
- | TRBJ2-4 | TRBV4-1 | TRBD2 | CASSQDHAGGAKNSQYF | TGCGCCAGCAGCCAAGATCATGCGGGGGGAGCCAAAAACAGTCAGTACTTC
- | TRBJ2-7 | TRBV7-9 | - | CASSLEGAYEQYF | TGTGCCAGCAGCTTAGAGGGGGCCTACGAGCAGTACTTC
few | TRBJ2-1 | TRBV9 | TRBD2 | CASSVVGGGGNEQFF | TGTGCCAGCAGCGTAGTAGGTGGGGGGGGCAATGAGCAGTTCTTC
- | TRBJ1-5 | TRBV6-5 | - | CASSPWTGNQPQHF | TGTGCCAGCAGTCCATGGACTGGCAATCAGCCCCAGCATTTT
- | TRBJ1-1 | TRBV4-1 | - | CASSQTDSKLKAFF | TGCGCCAGCAGCCAAACCGACAGTAAGTTAAAAGCTTTCTTT
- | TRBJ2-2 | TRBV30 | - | CAWSVSTTGELFF | TGTGCCTGGAGTGTATCAACTACCGGGGAGCTGTTTTTT
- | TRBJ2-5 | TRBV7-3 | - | CASSLTGGTQETQYF | TGTGCCAGCAGCTTAACGGGAGGTACGCAAGAGACCCAGTACTTC
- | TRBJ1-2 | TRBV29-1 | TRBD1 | CSVGEPTGGDGYTF | TGCAGCGTGGGGGAGCCGACAGGGGGCGATGGCTACACCTTC
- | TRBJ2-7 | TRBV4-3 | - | CASSQGRGGIRWEQYF | TGCGCCAGCAGCCAGGGGCGGGGAGGAATACGCTGGGAGCAGTACTTC
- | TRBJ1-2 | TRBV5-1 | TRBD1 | CASSRQGGASSGGTNYGYTF | TGCGCCAGCAGCAGACAGGGTGGCGCCTCCTCCGGGGGAACTAACTATGGCTACACCTTC
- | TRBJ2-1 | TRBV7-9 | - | CASSLDGRVVEQFF | TGTGCCAGCAGCTTAGACGGCAGGGTGGTTGAGCAGTTCTTC
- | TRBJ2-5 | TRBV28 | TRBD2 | CAQGGLATETQYF | TGTGCCCAAGGGGGACTAGCAACGGAGACCCAGTACTTC
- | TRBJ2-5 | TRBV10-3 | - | CATGLAGIGETQYF | TGTGCCACGGGTTTAGCAGGGATCGGAGAGACCCAGTACTTC
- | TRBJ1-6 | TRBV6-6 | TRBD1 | CASQGGTGYNSPLHF | TGTGCCAGCCAAGGGGGGACAGGTTATAATTCACCCCTCCACTTT
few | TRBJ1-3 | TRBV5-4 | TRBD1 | CASSLGQGNSGNTIYF | TGTGCCAGCAGCTTGGGACAGGGCAACTCTGGAAACACCATATATTTT
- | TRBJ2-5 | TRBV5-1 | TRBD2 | CASSLGLAPETQYF | TGCGCCAGCAGCTTAGGACTAGCCCCCGAGACCCAGTACTTC
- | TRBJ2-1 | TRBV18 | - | CASYPTSISNEQFF | TGTGCCAGCTACCCCACTAGCATCTCCAATGAGCAGTTCTTC
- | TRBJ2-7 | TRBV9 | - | CASSPRQYSYEQYF | TGTGCCAGCAGCCCACGACAGTACTCCTACGAGCAGTACTTC
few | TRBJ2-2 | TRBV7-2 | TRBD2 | CASSLAGSGGALGELFF | TGTGCCAGCAGCTTAGCTGGTAGCGGGGGGGCCTTAGGGGAGCTGTTTTTT
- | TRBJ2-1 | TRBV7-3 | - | CASSQSGPQKHEQFF | TGTGCCAGCAGCCAAAGCGGGCCTCAAAAGCACGAGCAGTTCTTC
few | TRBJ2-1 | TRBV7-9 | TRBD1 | CASSSTPGQGTDEQFF | TGTGCCAGCAGCTCCACTCCCGGACAGGGTACCGATGAGCAGTTCTTC
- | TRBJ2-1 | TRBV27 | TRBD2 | CASSFRWGLAANEQFF | TGTGCCAGCAGTTTCCGGTGGGGACTAGCGGCCAATGAGCAGTTCTTC
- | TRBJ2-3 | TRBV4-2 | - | CASSVRGAVADTQYF | TGTGCCAGCAGCGTCCGGGGGGCAGTCGCAGATACGCAGTATTTT